Following are 18 T cell receptor beta chains from one sample sequenced in a study of T cell responses to AZD1222 COVID-19 vaccine. Some clones are missing from TCRdb's copy, which holds only in-frame ones; the method was immunoSEQ multiplex PCR. The table shows about 150,000 clones, with just over 90% occurring only once. Sample: peripheral blood, taken on day 0 of AZD1222 vaccination. These receptors originate from an adult in good health.

The rearrangement uses TRBV6-5 and TRBJ1-2, with D uncertain. Trimming shortened V by 6 bases and J by 3 bases, and 14 bases separated the two germline ends. The CDR3 totals 14 residues. Germline V gives CDR1 MNHEY, CDR2 SVGAGI. The CDR3 sequence is CASRPGRNYYGYTF. Written as DNA, the CDR3 is TGTGCCAGCAGACCGGGCCGAAACTACTATGGCTACACCTTC.

The V call is TRBV7-9, the J call TRBJ2-3, with a weak D call TRBD2 (5 bases). Trimming removed 1 base from V and 1 base from J, with 9 bases in between. The germline V gene has CDR1 SEHNR and CDR2 FQNEAQ (reference sequence). The CDR3 has 15 amino acids. The CDR3 DNA reads as TGTGCCAGCAGCTTAGACCGGGGTGGCACAGATACGCAGTATTTT. Its translation is CASSLDRGGTDTQYF.

J is TRBJ2-7 and V is TRBV2, with a weak D call TRBD2 (6 bases). The CDR3 has 14 amino acids. V lost 4 bases and J 3 bases, leaving 13 bases between the germline ends. From germline, CDR1 is SNHLY and CDR2 FYNNEI. The DNA of the CDR3 is TGTGCCAGCAGTGTGCTAGCGCGGGTCTACGAGCAGTACTTC. Protein: CASSVLARVYEQYF. The full variable domain, with the rest looked up from reference TRBV2 and TRBJ2-7, is EPEVTQTPSHQVTQMGQEVILRCVPISNHLYFYWYRQILGQKVEFLVSFYNNEISEKSEIFDDQFSVERPDGSNFTLKIRSTKLEDSAMYFCASSVLARVYEQYFGPGTRLTVT.

The V call is TRBV7-3, the J call TRBJ2-3, with unresolved D. The CDR3 runs 17 residues. The V gene's germline CDR1 is SGHTA and CDR2 FQGTGA. V lost 3 bases and J lost 3, with 19 bases in between. The CDR3 coding sequence is TGTGCCAGCAGCTTGGGCCGTTGGGCTAGTGAGACAGATACGCAGTATTTT. Residues: CASSLGRWASETDTQYF.

The V gene is TRBV10-1, the J gene TRBJ2-1, with TRBD1 as a possible D gene (6 bases). The CDR3 consists of 15 residues. Trimming left V 4 bases short and J 4 bases short, with 14 bases between. Per the germline V gene, CDR1 is WNHNN and CDR2 is SYGVQD (reference sequence). The CDR3, as DNA: TGCGCCAGCAGTGCCGGGACAAGATATTACAATGAGCAGTTCTTC. Translation gives CASSAGTRYYNEQFF.

The genes are TRBV12-3 or TRBV12-4 and TRBJ2-1; either TRBD1 or TRBD2 may supply D (6 bases each). The CDR3 totals 13 residues. V shed 5 bases and J shed 10 bases, with 15 bases lying between them. CDR3 in DNA: TGTGCCAGCAGTGATTCGGGGGCCTGGGAGCAGTTCTTC. Translation gives CASSDSGAWEQFF.

This chain uses TRBV28 with TRBJ2-6; 8 bases align to TRBD2. Germline trimming cut 5 bases from V and 0 bases from J; bases unmatched to any gene: 6. CDR3 length: 17 amino acids. Per the germline V gene, CDR1 is MDHEN and CDR2 is SYDVKM. The CDR3, as DNA: TGTGCCAGCAGTCCCCTCAGCGGGAGCTCTGGGGCCAACGTCCTGACTTTC. It is translated as CASSPLSGSSGANVLTF.

Comment on this clone: One end of the junction varies from germline; a read error may be responsible. The chain recombines TRBV12-3 or TRBV12-4 with TRBJ1-1; TRBD1 matches 7 bases. This CDR3 has 11 amino acids. As DNA, the CDR3 is TGTGCCAGCAGCACCGGGACAGACATGGCTTTT. Amino acids: CASSTGTDMAF.

This chain joins TRBV28 and TRBJ1-1, with D possibly matching TRBD1 (6 bases). The CDR3 totals 17 residues. V lost 2 bases, J lost 7 bases, and 23 bases lay in between. Germline values: CDR1 MDHEN, CDR2 SYDVKM. Here the CDR3 reads CASSLRAGVVGLVEAFF. Written as DNA, the CDR3 is TGTGCCAGCAGTTTAAGGGCAGGGGTTGTGGGCTTGGTTGAAGCTTTCTTT.

The chain combines TRBV28 with TRBJ1-6; D ambiguous. V lost 2 bases and J 4 bases, leaving 6 bases between the germline ends. Germline values: CDR1 MDHEN, CDR2 SYDVKM. This CDR3 has 14 residues. DNA for the CDR3: TGTGCCAGCAGTTTAGTACAGTATAATTCACCCCTCCACTTT. Amino acid sequence: CASSLVQYNSPLHF.

The rearrangement uses TRBV27 and TRBJ1-6; D is perhaps TRBD1 (6 bases). CDR3 length: 16 amino acids. Trimming stripped 2 bases from V and 7 bases from J, with 15 bases between. The V gene's germline CDR1 is MNHEY and CDR2 SMNVEV (reference sequence). In nucleotides, the CDR3 is TGTGCCAGCAGTTTAGGGGGGGCCCGAGGCAATTCACCCCTCCACTTT. Encoded protein: CASSLGGARGNSPLHF.

The genes are TRBV9 and TRBJ2-3; 9 positions match TRBD2. This CDR3 spans 15 amino acids. V was clipped by 5 bases and J by 5 bases; unmatched bases: 9. Per the germline V gene, CDR1 is SGDLS and CDR2 is YYNGEE. The CDR3 DNA follows: TGTGCCAGCAGTTATCTAGCGGGGAGTGTAGATACGCAGTATTTT. This translates into CASSYLAGSVDTQYF.

The chain recombines TRBV5-1 with TRBJ1-2; 9 positions match TRBD1. From germline, CDR1 is SGHRS and CDR2 YFSETQ. CDR3 length: 12 residues. V shed 4 bases and J 8 bases; nucleotides not matched to a gene: 3. The CDR3 nucleotides are TGCGCCAGCAGCGACAGGGGGTTGGGCTACACCTTC. Its translation: CASSDRGLGYTF.

The rearrangement joins TRBV6-2 or TRBV6-3 to TRBJ2-7, with TRBD2 identical over 8 bases. Trimming took 5 bases from V and 0 from J; bases not matched to a gene: 6. The CDR3 has 15 amino acids. Per the germline V gene, CDR1 is MNHEY and CDR2 is SVGEGT. The CDR3 loop is CASSRESGGSYEQYF. Written as DNA, the CDR3 is TGTGCCAGCAGTAGAGAGAGCGGGGGCTCCTACGAGCAGTACTTC.

J is TRBJ2-1 and V is TRBV10-3; TRBD1 matches 9 bases. The CDR3 sequence is 16 residues long. J was trimmed by 7 bases and V by 3 bases; bases with no gene match: 10. CDR1 and CDR2 from the germline V gene are ENHRY and SYGVKD. The CDR3 bases are TGTGCCATCAGTGAAGACTTTTGGGACAGGGTGAATGAGCAGTTCTTC. This translates into CAISEDFWDRVNEQFF.

This clone has just a few counts. This chain links TRBV7-9 with TRBJ1-2, with TRBD1 matching over 7 bases. V shed 5 bases, J shed 0 bases, and the junction held 9 bases outside the gene matches. Germline CDR1 SEHNR, CDR2 FQNEAQ (reference sequence). The CDR3 sequence is 16 residues long. In DNA form, the CDR3 reads TGTGCCAGCAGCCGCCTACGAGACAGGGCTAACTATGGCTACACCTTC. Residues: CASSRLRDRANYGYTF.

The gene calls are TRBV6-2 or TRBV6-3 and TRBJ2-7; D is unresolved. The CDR3 sequence is 15 residues long. V gave up 4 bases and J gave up 3 bases, with 16 bases separating them. CDR1 is MNHEY, CDR2 SVGEGT, per germline. This CDR3 is CASSSPGRAGYEQYF. Here the CDR3 DNA reads TGTGCCAGCAGTTCCCCCGGTAGGGCAGGCTACGAGCAGTACTTC.

V is TRBV7-2 and J is TRBJ1-6; TRBD1 is a possible D gene (5 bases). The CDR3 covers 13 residues. The germline gives CDR1 SGHTA, CDR2 FQGNSA. Trimming took off 2 bases at V and 7 bases at J, with 6 bases between the two ends. The CDR3 nucleotides read TGTGCCAGCAGCTTAAAGGGGAATTCACCCCTCCACTTT. Translated: CASSLKGNSPLHF.